Following are 21 T cell receptor beta chains from one sample sequenced in a study of molecular identifiers for immune sequencing clone quantification. TCRdb redid the calling of the PCR reads with MiXCR, one entry per CDR3 protein. The sample holds 60,000 to 70,000 distinct CDR3 sequences, around 18% seen once. Material for sequencing was naive CD8+ T cells from blood, with Jurkat cell RNA spiked in. Sample subset: FACS-sorted CD8+CD4-CCR7+CD45RA+ naive T cells. The origin of the receptors is a human donor in good health. Some libraries in this study had Jurkat cell RNA spiked in.

This clonotype was seen many times. The V call is TRBV7-2, the J call TRBJ2-5, with 8 bases matching TRBD2. With V trimmed by 5 bases and J by 5 bases, 10 bases remained unmatched. The CDR3 has 15 amino acids. Germline lookup yields CDR1 SGHTA and CDR2 FQGNSA. CDR3 DNA: TGTGCCAGCAGCCCCGAGGGACTAGACGGGGAGACCCAGTACTTC. This sequence encodes CASSPEGLDGETQYF. Full variable domain (outside the CDR3, taken from reference TRBV7-2 and TRBJ2-5): GAGVSQSPSNKVTEKGKDVELRCDPISGHTALYWYRQSLGQGLEFLIYFQGNSAPDKSGLPSDRFSAERTGGSVSTLTIQRTQQEDSAVYLCASSPEGLDGETQYFGPGTRLLVL.

This clonotype was detected ten times or more. The chain links TRBV10-3 to TRBJ1-2; TRBD1 matches 11 bases. Trimming took 3 bases from V and 6 from J; bases not matched to a gene: 9. In germline, CDR1 is ENHRY, CDR2 SYGVKD. This CDR3 has 16 residues. The CDR3 spells CAISEFGQGAMDGYTF. CDR3 sequence (DNA): TGTGCCATCAGTGAATTTGGACAGGGGGCGATGGATGGCTACACCTTC.

This chain uses TRBV12-3 or TRBV12-4 with TRBJ2-1; TRBD2 matches 10 bases. V was clipped by 6 bases and J by 5 bases; unmatched bases: 7. The CDR3 extends over 15 amino acids. CDR3 DNA: TGTGCCAGCAGCCACAGCGGGAGGGGGCACAATGAGCAGTTCTTC. Amino acids: CASSHSGRGHNEQFF.

This clonotype has only a few counts. This sequence joins TRBV11-2 and TRBJ2-1, with a tentative D call TRBD2 (6 bases). The length of the CDR3 is 15 residues. Germline V gene lookup returns CDR1 SGHAT and CDR2 FQNNGV. The V gene lost 5 bases and the J gene lost 12 bases, with 23 bases spanning the gap. Here the CDR3 reads CASSPLSPLAIGQFF. CDR3 nucleotides: TGTGCCAGCAGCCCCCTTTCCCCACTAGCTATTGGGCAGTTCTTC.

Comment on this clonotype: This may arise from a read error, as a much more abundant clone is one base away. The chain couples TRBV7-3 to TRBJ2-1; TRBD2 might be the D (6 bases). The CDR3 runs to 13 residues. Trimming took 4 bases from V and 6 from J, leaving 10 bases between them. Germline-derived CDR1 and CDR2 are SGHTA and FQGTGA. CDR3 region: CASSSGLTNEQFF. CDR3 coding DNA: TGTGCCAGCAGCTCGGGACTTACCAATGAGCAGTTCTTC.

This clonotype was seen many times. This chain connects TRBV30 to TRBJ1-5, with D possibly TRBD1 on 5 matching bases. CDR3 length: 14 residues. Trimming cost V 2 bases and J 6 bases, with 14 bases left between them. CDR1 and CDR2 (germline): GTSNPN, SVGIG (reference sequence). As DNA, the CDR3 is TGTGCCTGGAGTCGGGGCCAGGGCGGTCAGCCCCAGCATTTT. The encoded protein is CAWSRGQGGQPQHF.

This clonotype was counted only a few times. The V call is TRBV5-6, the J call TRBJ2-5; the D gene is possibly TRBD2 (5 bases). V shed 3 bases and J shed 4 bases, with 16 bases lying between them. The germline V gene has CDR1 SGHDT and CDR2 YYEEEE. This CDR3 region has 15 residues. The CDR3 sequence: CASSWDEGGGETQYF. CDR3 sequence (DNA): TGTGCCAGCAGCTGGGATGAGGGCGGCGGAGAGACCCAGTACTTC.

This clonotype was seen repeatedly, ten times or more. The genes are TRBV20-1 and TRBJ2-3; D could derive from TRBD1 or TRBD2 (5 bases each). CDR1 is DFQATT and CDR2 is SNEGSKA in the germline V gene (reference sequence). Trimming took off 0 bases at V and 0 bases at J, with 13 bases between the two ends. This CDR3 comprises 16 residues. CDR3 bases: TGCAGTGCTAGAGATACGTTACGGGACAGCACAGATACGCAGTATTTT. This sequence encodes CSARDTLRDSTDTQYF.

V gene TRBV29-1 combines with J gene TRBJ2-2; 8 nucleotides align to TRBD1. The CDR3 totals 14 residues. CDR1 is SQVTM and CDR2 is ANQGSEA in the germline V gene. J gave up 1 base and V 6 bases, and 4 bases lay outside the gene matches. The CDR3 loop reads CSVDDRGNTGELFF. For the CDR3, the DNA is TGCAGCGTGGACGACAGGGGGAACACCGGGGAGCTGTTTTTT.

This clonotype occurred a few times. This sequence joins TRBV10-3 and TRBJ2-7; maybe TRBD1 (6 bases). The CDR3 contains 15 residues. Trimming pared 0 bases from V and 0 bases from J, leaving 9 bases between. Germline CDR1 and CDR2: ENHRY and SYGVKD. DNA for the CDR3: TGTGCCATCAGTGAGTCTCAGGGGTTCTCCTACGAGCAGTACTTC. Translation: CAISESQGFSYEQYF.

This clonotype occurred many times. CDR3 sequence: CASSRSLTGVPGELFF. The CDR3 DNA reads TGTGCCAGCAGCCGGAGCCTAACAGGGGTCCCCGGGGAGCTGTTTTTT. The chain recombines TRBV27 with TRBJ2-2; TRBD1 matches 7 bases. The V gene's germline CDR1 is MNHEY and CDR2 SMNVEV (reference sequence). Unmatched junction bases numbered 13, after V lost 6 bases and J lost 6 bases. The CDR3 runs to 16 residues.

This clonotype was counted many times. The rearrangement links TRBV23-1 to TRBJ2-7; no firm D call. Being an ORF, TRBV23-1 has a function that is uncertain. Trimming stripped 2 bases from V and 5 bases from J, with 22 bases between. The CDR3 has 17 residues. CDR3 nucleotides: TGCGCCAGCAGTCAACCAATTGGCCAGAACAGATATCACGAGCAGTACTTC. Encoded protein: CASSQPIGQNRYHEQYF.

At least ten counts were recorded for this clonotype. J is TRBJ1-1 and V is TRBV4-1; D gene unclear. V gave up 1 base and J gave up 0 bases, with 12 bases separating them. CDR1 is MGHRA, CDR2 YSYEKL, per germline. CDR3 size: 16 residues. CDR3 region: CASSQVGGRLNTEAFF. The CDR3 nucleotides are TGCGCCAGCAGCCAAGTTGGCGGCAGGCTGAACACTGAAGCTTTCTTT.

In the case of this clonotype: With a much larger clone just one base away, this may be a read error. The rearrangement joins TRBV29-1 to TRBJ2-1; D remains ambiguous. CDR3 size: 14 residues. CDR1 is SQVTM, CDR2 ANQGSEA, per germline. The DNA of the CDR3 is TGCAGCGTTGAGGGAAGGGCTAGGATGAATGGGCAGTTCTTC. This gives the protein CSVEGRARMNGQFF.

The chain recombines TRBV12-3 or TRBV12-4 with TRBJ2-7, with no clear D. Between the trimmed V and J ends, which lost 3 bases and 2 bases, there was a span of 8 bases. The CDR3 extends over 13 amino acids. CDR3 nucleotides: TGTGCCAGCAGTTTTACGGCTGCCTACGAGCAGTACTTC. Encoded protein: CASSFTAAYEQYF.

The chain couples TRBV27 to TRBJ2-7; TRBD2 agrees at 7 bases. CDR3 length: 13 residues. The V and J ends lost 2 bases and 7 bases, in that order; junction bases with no gene match: 5. Germline V gene data show CDR1 as MNHEY and CDR2 as SMNVEV (reference sequence). The CDR3 DNA is TGTGCCAGCAGTTTAGCGGGAGATAGGGAGCAGTACTTC. Protein product: CASSLAGDREQYF.

This chain links TRBV12-3 or TRBV12-4 with TRBJ2-2; the match to TRBD2 covers 12 bases. The CDR3 consists of 15 residues. V shed 7 bases, J shed 7 bases, and the junction held 7 bases outside the gene matches. CDR3 nucleotide sequence: TGTGCCAGCACCCTCGGACTAGCGGGAATCGGGGAGCTGTTTTTT. Amino acids: CASTLGLAGIGELFF.

Ten or more counts support this clonotype. The chain couples TRBV20-1 to TRBJ1-5, with D unresolved. The V end lost 0 bases, the J end lost 0 bases, and 12 bases lay between the germline ends. The CDR3 has 16 amino acids. CDR1 and CDR2 (germline): DFQATT, SNEGSKA (reference sequence). As DNA, the CDR3 is TGCAGTGCTAGAGATCCAACAGACTATAGCAATCAGCCCCAGCATTTT. Its protein is CSARDPTDYSNQPQHF.

This clonotype was found many times. This chain joins TRBV28 and TRBJ2-7, with unresolved D. Per germline, CDR1 MDHEN and CDR2 SYDVKM. The CDR3 length is 13 residues. Trimming took off 3 bases at V and 6 bases at J, with 12 bases between the two ends. The CDR3 nucleotides are TGTGCCAGCAGTTTTGTACGGGCGGTCGAGCAGTACTTC. Protein product: CASSFVRAVEQYF.

The V gene is TRBV12-3 or TRBV12-4, the J gene TRBJ2-1; D uncertain. V was clipped by 3 bases and J by 10 bases, with 10 bases between them. The CDR3 spans 12 residues. This chain's CDR3 is CASSFNSVEQFF. CDR3 nucleotide sequence: TGTGCCAGCAGTTTTAATTCAGTCGAGCAGTTCTTC.

In this sample, this clonotype turned up many times. This chain joins TRBV10-3 and TRBJ2-5; 13 positions match TRBD2. V gave up 6 bases and J gave up 5 bases; unmatched junction bases: 6. CDR1 and CDR2 from the germline V gene are ENHRY and SYGVKD. The CDR3 runs 15 residues. The chain's CDR3 is CAISNGLAGVETQYF. The CDR3 DNA follows: TGTGCCATCAGCAATGGACTAGCGGGAGTGGAGACCCAGTACTTC.